A selection of T cell receptor beta chains follows, all from one sample in a study of T-cell memory formation after mild COVID-19. TCRdb reanalysed the 5' RACE reads using MiXCR and keeps one entry per CDR3 protein. The sample has hundreds of thousands of distinct CDR3 sequences; roughly 25% are singletons. Sequencing was done on a sample of PBMCs or a T cell subset sorted from them (not recorded which). These receptor sequences come from an adult woman who had mild COVID-19 (a few samples of this study predate the infection). Cell type and time point are not known. CDR3s include the opening cysteine and the closing phenylalanine or tryptophan. The D gene is left open where the match is weak. A row's size may be missing; if present it is once, few, many or a size class.

j_gene: TRBJ2-1; abundance: few; v_gene: TRBV7-6; d_gene: NA; CDR3nt: TGTGCCAGCAGCTTGACTAACCTTGCTGAGCAGTTCTTC; CDR3aa: CASSLTNLAEQFF
j_gene: TRBJ2-5; abundance: few; v_gene: TRBV7-9; d_gene: NA; CDR3nt: TGTGCCAGCAGCTTAGTGGGCTCCGGGGAAGAGACCCAGTACTTC; CDR3aa: CASSLVGSGEETQYF
j_gene: TRBJ1-6; abundance: few; v_gene: TRBV5-4; d_gene: NA; CDR3nt: TGTGCCAGCAGCTTCCTGGATAGAAATTCACCCCTCCACTTT; CDR3aa: CASSFLDRNSPLHF
j_gene: TRBJ1-2; abundance: NA; v_gene: TRBV5-1; d_gene: TRBD1; CDR3nt: TGCGCCAGCAGCCCCTCCCAGGGGGGTCTGAGCTATGGCTACACCTTC; CDR3aa: CASSPSQGGLSYGYTF
j_gene: TRBJ2-3; abundance: many; v_gene: TRBV12-3/TRBV12-4; d_gene: NA; CDR3nt: TGTGCCAGCAGTCCGGACGGGGATACGCAGTATTTT; CDR3aa: CASSPDGDTQYF
j_gene: TRBJ1-5; abundance: once; v_gene: TRBV7-9; d_gene: NA; CDR3nt: TGTGCCAGCAGCTTAGGCTCACAGGCAGGACAGCCCCAGCATTTT; CDR3aa: CASSLGSQAGQPQHF
j_gene: TRBJ2-1; abundance: many; v_gene: TRBV5-1; d_gene: TRBD1; CDR3nt: TGCGCCAGCAGCTTGGCCGACAGGGCGGGTTACAATGAGCAGTTCTTC; CDR3aa: CASSLADRAGYNEQFF
j_gene: TRBJ2-3; abundance: few; v_gene: TRBV27; d_gene: NA; CDR3nt: TGTGCCAGCACCTCCAACGATCGCACAGATACGCAGTATTTT; CDR3aa: CASTSNDRTDTQYF
j_gene: TRBJ2-7; abundance: NA; v_gene: TRBV12-3/TRBV12-4; d_gene: NA; CDR3nt: TGTGCCAGCAGTTCGCGAGGGGAGGATTCCGAGCAGTACTTC; CDR3aa: CASSSRGEDSEQYF
j_gene: TRBJ2-1; abundance: few; v_gene: TRBV6-2/TRBV6-3; d_gene: TRBD2; CDR3nt: TGTGCCAGCAGTTACGGAGGTAGCGGGAGGGTGATTGGCAATGAGCAGTTCTTC; CDR3aa: CASSYGGSGRVIGNEQFF
j_gene: TRBJ2-7; abundance: NA; v_gene: TRBV5-1; d_gene: NA; CDR3nt: TGCGCCAGCAGCTTCGCAGTCGGGGCCTACGAGCAGTACTTC; CDR3aa: CASSFAVGAYEQYF